The clone carrying this TCR beta chain was counted many times. This CDR3 is built from 17 residues. V dropped 5 bases and J dropped 4; count of bases not matched to a gene: 14. Germline loops: CDR1 MDHEN, CDR2 SYDVKM. The TCR beta CDR3 regions underwent amplification using RNA transcripts as the source. A set of HTBI primers served as the primers for a first-round RT-PCR of the TCR CDR3. MiXCR, run by TCRdb on the multiplex PCR reads, gives a single entry per CDR3 protein. The data hold around 350,000 distinct CDR3 sequences, with approximately 14% observed a single time. The data belong to a study of T cells in Graves' hyperthyroidism and ophthalmopathy.

This receptor was taken from a woman between 18 and 29 years old with Graves' hyperthyroidism that later progressed to Graves' ophthalmopathy. Sequencing used blood. The gene calls are TRBV28 and TRBJ2-3; 8 bases align to TRBD2. CDR3 protein: CASSNPGLGLVADTQYF. The CDR3 DNA reads as TGTGCCAGCAGTAACCCGGGACTAGGCCTAGTGGCAGATACGCAGTATTTT.